This T cell receptor (beta chain) was recorded in a study of response to subunit inactivated influenza vaccine. Study findings and constraints: Few additional T cells are recruited per seasonal influenza vaccination, authors suggested.

This clonotype has more than one count but fewer than ten. The antigen is undetermined. CDR3 size: 15 residues. Germline V gene lookup returns CDR1 MNHEY and CDR2 SVGEGT. V lost 0 bases, J lost 7 bases, and 13 bases lay in between. TCRdb analysed the RT-PCR reads with MiXCR anew, one entry per CDR3 protein. The data contain approximately 520,000 distinct CDR3 sequences, 25% of them singletons. The sequence came from a man aged 45-60 years who received an inactivated influenza vaccine. This material consisted of CD4+ T cells sorted from PBMCs, taken 5 to 6 days after vaccination. The chain couples TRBV6-2 or TRBV6-3 to TRBJ1-5; TRBD1 is a possible D gene (5 bases). The CDR3 coding sequence is TGTGCCAGCAGTTACTCAACAGGAGGAATACAGCCCCAGCATTTT. Protein sequence: CASSYSTGGIQPQHF.